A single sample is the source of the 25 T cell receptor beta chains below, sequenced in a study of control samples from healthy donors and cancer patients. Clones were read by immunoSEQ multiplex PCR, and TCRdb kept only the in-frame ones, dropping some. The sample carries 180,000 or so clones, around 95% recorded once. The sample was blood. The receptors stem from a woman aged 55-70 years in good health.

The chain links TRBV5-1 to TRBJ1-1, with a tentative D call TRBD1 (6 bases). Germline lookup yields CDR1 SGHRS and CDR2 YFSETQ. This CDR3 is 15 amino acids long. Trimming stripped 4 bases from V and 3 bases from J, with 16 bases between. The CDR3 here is CASSAQTGGDTEAFF. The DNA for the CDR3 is TGCGCCAGCAGCGCACAGACAGGAGGGGACACTGAAGCTTTCTTT.

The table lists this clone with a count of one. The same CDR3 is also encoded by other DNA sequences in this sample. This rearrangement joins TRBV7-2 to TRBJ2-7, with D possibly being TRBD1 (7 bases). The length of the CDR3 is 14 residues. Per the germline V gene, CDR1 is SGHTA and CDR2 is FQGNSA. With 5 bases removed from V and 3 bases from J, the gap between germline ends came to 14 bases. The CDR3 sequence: CASSPGGRSYEQYF. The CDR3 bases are TGTGCCAGCAGCCCAGGGGGGAGAAGCTACGAGCAGTACTTC.

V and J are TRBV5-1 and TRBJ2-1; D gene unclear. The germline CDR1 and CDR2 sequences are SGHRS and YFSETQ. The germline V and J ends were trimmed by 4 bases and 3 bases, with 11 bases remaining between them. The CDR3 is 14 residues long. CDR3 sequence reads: CASSNDGNYNEQFF. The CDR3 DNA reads TGCGCCAGCAGCAACGACGGCAACTACAATGAGCAGTTCTTC.

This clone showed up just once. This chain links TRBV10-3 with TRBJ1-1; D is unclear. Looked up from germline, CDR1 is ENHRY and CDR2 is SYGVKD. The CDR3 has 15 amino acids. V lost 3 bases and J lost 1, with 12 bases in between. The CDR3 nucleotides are TGTGCCATCAGTGATTTTGGGGTAAGGAACACTGAAGCTTTCTTT. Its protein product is CAISDFGVRNTEAFF.

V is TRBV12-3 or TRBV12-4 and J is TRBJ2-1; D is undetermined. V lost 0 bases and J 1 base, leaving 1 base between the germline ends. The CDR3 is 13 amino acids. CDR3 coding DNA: TGTGCCAGCAGTTTAGCTTCCTACAATGAGCAGTTCTTC. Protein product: CASSLASYNEQFF.

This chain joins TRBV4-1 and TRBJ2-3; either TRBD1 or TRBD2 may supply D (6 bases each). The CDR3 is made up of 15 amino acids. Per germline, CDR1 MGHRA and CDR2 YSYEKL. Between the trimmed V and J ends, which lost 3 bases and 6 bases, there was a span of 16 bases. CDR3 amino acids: CASSQVSGASDTQYF. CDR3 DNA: TGCGCCAGCAGCCAGGTCTCGGGGGCTAGTGATACGCAGTATTTT.

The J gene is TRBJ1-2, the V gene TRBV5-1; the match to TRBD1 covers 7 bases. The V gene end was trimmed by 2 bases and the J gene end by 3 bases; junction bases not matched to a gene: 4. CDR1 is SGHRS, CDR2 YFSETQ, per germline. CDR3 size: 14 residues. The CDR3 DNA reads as TGCGCCAGCAGCTTAGGACAGGCTGACTATGGCTACACCTTC. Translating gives CASSLGQADYGYTF.

The CDR3 spells CASSRGLAGGSTGELFF. CDR3 in DNA: TGTGCCAGCAGCCGTGGACTAGCGGGGGGGAGCACCGGGGAGCTGTTTTTT. The V and J genes are TRBV7-7 and TRBJ2-2; 15 bases align to TRBD2. The V gene's germline CDR1 is SSHAT and CDR2 FNYEAQ (reference sequence). V shed 5 bases and J 4 bases; nucleotides not matched to a gene: 5. This CDR3 spans 17 amino acids. The full variable domain, its missing parts supplied by reference TRBV7-7 and TRBJ2-2, is GAGVSQSPRYKVTKRGQDVTLRCDPISSHATLYWYQQALGQGPEFLTYFNYEAQPDKSGLPSDRFSAERPEGSISTLTIQRTEQRDSAMYRCASSRGLAGGSTGELFFGEGSRLTVL.

CDR3 in DNA: TGTGCCATCAGTGAGAGGGACCCCGACAATCAGCCCCAGCATTTT. Encoded protein: CAISERDPDNQPQHF. V gene TRBV10-3 combines with J gene TRBJ1-5; maybe TRBD1 (5 bases). Germline lookup yields CDR1 ENHRY and CDR2 SYGVKD. Trimming removed 2 bases from V and 3 bases from J, with 11 bases in between. The CDR3 sequence is 15 residues long.

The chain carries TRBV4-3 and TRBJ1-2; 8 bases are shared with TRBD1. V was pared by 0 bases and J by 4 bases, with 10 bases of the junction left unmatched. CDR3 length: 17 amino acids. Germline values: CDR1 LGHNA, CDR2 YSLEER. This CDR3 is CASSQESSQGAIYGYTF. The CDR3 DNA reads TGCGCCAGCAGCCAAGAGAGTTCGCAGGGGGCGATCTATGGCTACACCTTC.

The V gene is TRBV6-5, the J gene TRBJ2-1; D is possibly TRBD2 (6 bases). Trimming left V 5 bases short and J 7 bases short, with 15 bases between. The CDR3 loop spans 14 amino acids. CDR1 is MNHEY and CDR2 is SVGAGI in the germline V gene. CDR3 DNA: TGTGCCAGCAGTATACCTAGCGACGGGAATGAGCAGTTCTTC. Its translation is CASSIPSDGNEQFF.

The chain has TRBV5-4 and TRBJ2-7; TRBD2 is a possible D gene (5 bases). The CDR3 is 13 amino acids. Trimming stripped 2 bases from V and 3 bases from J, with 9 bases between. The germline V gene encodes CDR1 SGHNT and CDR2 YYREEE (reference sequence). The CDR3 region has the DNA TGTGCCAGCAGCTTCAACCGGGACTACGAGCAGTACTTC. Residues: CASSFNRDYEQYF.

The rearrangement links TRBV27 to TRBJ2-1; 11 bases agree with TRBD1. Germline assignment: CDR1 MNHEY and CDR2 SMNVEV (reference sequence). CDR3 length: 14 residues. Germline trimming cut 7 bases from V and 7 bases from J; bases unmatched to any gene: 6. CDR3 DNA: TGTGCCAGCACCGGACAGGGGGCTCGGAATGAGCAGTTCTTC. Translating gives CASTGQGARNEQFF.

This chain's CDR3 is CASSQVGAEQPQHF. The CDR3 DNA reads TGTGCCAGCAGCCAAGTGGGAGCGGAACAGCCCCAGCATTTT. The rearrangement joins TRBV4-2 to TRBJ1-5; D remains unclear. Germline CDR1 and CDR2: LGHNA and YNFKEQ. The CDR3 spans 14 residues. V was shortened by 1 base and J by 7 bases, with 11 bases between the two germline ends.

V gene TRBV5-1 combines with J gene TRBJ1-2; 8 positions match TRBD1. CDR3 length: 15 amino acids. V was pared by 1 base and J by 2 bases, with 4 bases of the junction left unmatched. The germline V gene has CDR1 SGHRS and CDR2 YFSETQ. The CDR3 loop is CASSLMNRGNYGYTF. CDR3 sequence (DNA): TGCGCCAGCAGCTTGATGAACAGGGGGAACTATGGCTACACCTTC.

DNA for the CDR3: TGTGCCAGCAGCTCAATGGCAAAAGGGGGCCACTACAATGAGCAGTTCTTC. Protein: CASSSMAKGGHYNEQFF. V is TRBV7-7 and J is TRBJ2-1, with TRBD1 identical over 7 bases. The CDR3 runs to 17 residues. Trimming removed 4 bases from V and 3 bases from J; junction bases left unmatched: 12. Germline V gene sequence: CDR1 SSHAT, CDR2 FNYEAQ (reference sequence).

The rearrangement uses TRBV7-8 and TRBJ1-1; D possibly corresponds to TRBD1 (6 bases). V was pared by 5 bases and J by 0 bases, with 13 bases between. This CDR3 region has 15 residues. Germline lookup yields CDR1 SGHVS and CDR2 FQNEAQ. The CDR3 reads CASSPGDTMNTEAFF. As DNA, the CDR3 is TGTGCCAGCAGCCCAGGGGACACAATGAACACTGAAGCTTTCTTT.

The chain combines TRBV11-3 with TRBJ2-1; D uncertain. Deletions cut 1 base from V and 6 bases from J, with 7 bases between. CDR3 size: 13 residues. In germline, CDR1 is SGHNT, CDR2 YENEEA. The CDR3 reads CASSLGPSNEQFF. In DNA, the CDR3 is TGTGCCAGCAGCTTAGGACCCTCCAATGAGCAGTTCTTC.

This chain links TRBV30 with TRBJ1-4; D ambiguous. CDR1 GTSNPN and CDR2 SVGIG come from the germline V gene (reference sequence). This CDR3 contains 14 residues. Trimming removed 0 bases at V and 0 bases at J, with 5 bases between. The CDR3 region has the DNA TGTGCCTGGAGTGTACTCACAACTAATGAAAAACTGTTTTTT. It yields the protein CAWSVLTTNEKLFF.

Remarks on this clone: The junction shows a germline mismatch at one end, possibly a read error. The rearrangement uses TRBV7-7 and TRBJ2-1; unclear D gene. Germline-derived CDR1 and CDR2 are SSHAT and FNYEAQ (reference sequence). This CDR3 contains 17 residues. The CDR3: CASSLGEPFNSYNEQFF. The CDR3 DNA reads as TGTGCTAGCAGCTTAGGAGAGCCTTTCAACTCCTACAATGAGCAGTTCTTC.

The DNA of the CDR3 is TGTGCCAGCAGCTCACCCGGGACAGTTTTTGAAGCTTTCTTT. Its protein product is CASSSPGTVFEAFF. The chain is built from TRBV7-2 and TRBJ1-1, with TRBD1 matching over 7 bases. Germline CDR1 reads SGHTA; CDR2 reads FQGNSA. V shed 4 bases, J shed 7 bases, and the junction held 9 bases outside the gene matches. This CDR3 contains 14 residues.

CDR3 DNA: TGTGCCAGCAGCTTAAGAAGTGGGGCGCCGGATACGCAGTATTTT. Residues: CASSLRSGAPDTQYF. This sequence joins TRBV7-2 and TRBJ2-3; D possibly corresponds to TRBD1 (5 bases). The CDR3 runs to 15 residues. Trimming left V 2 bases short and J 6 bases short, with 15 bases between. Germline V gene sequence: CDR1 SGHTA, CDR2 FQGNSA.

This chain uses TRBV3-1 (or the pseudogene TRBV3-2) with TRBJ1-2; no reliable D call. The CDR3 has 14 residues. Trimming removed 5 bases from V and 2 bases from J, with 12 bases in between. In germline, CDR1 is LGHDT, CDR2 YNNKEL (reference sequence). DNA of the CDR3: TGTGCCAGCAGCACGTATGGCAGCAACTATGGCTACACCTTC. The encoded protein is CASSTYGSNYGYTF.

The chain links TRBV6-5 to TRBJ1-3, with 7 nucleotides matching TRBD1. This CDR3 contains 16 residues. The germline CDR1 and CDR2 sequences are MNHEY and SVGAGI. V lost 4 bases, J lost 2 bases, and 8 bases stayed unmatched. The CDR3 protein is CASSLTKGAAGNTIYF. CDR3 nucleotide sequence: TGTGCCAGCAGTTTAACCAAGGGGGCTGCTGGAAACACCATATATTTT.

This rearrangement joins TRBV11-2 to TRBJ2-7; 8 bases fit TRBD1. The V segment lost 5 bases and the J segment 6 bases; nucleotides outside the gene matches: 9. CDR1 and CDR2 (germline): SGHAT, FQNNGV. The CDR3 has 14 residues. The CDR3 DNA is TGTGCCAGCAGCCTACGACAGGGGCCCCTCGAGCAGTACTTC. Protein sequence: CASSLRQGPLEQYF. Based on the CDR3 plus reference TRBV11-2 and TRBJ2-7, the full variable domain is EAGVAQSPRYKIIEKRQSVAFWCNPISGHATLYWYQQILGQGPKLLIQFQNNGVVDDSQLPKDRFSAERLKGVDSTLKIQPAKLEDSAVYLCASSLRQGPLEQYFGPGTRLTVT.